Below, 18 T cell receptor beta chains from the same sample are listed, as sequenced in a study of shared clonotypes between healthy human individuals. Profiling relied on immunoSEQ multiplex PCR, and the TCRdb table lists in-frame clones only, not all of them. The top ten hold 24% of the sample, which has some 800,000 clones, 92% seen once. CD8 cells regarded as naive lacked CD45RO, were positively chosen for CCR7, and omitted terminally differentiated effector memory CD45RA+ cells. The sample consisted of naive CD8+ T cells sorted from blood. The receptors were gathered from a man aged 25-45 years in good health.

The chain is built from TRBV4-3 and TRBJ1-1, with no clear D. Per germline, CDR1 LGHNA and CDR2 YSLEER. This CDR3 is built from 15 residues. Trimming removed 0 bases at V and 2 bases at J, with 10 bases between. The CDR3 here is CASSQDYFGNTEAFF. The CDR3 DNA is TGCGCCAGCAGCCAAGATTACTTCGGAAACACTGAAGCTTTCTTT.

This chain joins TRBV30 and TRBJ1-4; D remains unclear. Trimming shortened V by 2 bases and J by 6 bases, and 7 bases separated the two germline ends. The CDR3 consists of 12 residues. In germline, CDR1 is GTSNPN, CDR2 SVGIG (reference sequence). This CDR3 reads CAWSFGDEKLFF. The CDR3 bases are TGTGCCTGGAGTTTCGGGGATGAAAAACTGTTTTTT.

The table lists this clone with a count of one. J is TRBJ2-2 and V is TRBV15; no reliable D call. The V gene's germline CDR1 is LNHNV and CDR2 YYDKDF (reference sequence). The CDR3 is 16 amino acids. The V end lost 0 bases, the J end lost 4 bases, and 12 bases lay between the germline ends. The CDR3 DNA follows: TGTGCCACCAGCAGAGAGGCAGCAGGAAGCACCGGGGAGCTGTTTTTT. As protein: CATSREAAGSTGELFF.

This chain links TRBV30 with TRBJ1-5; possible D gene TRBD1, 6 bases. The V end was cut by 1 base, the J end by 8 bases, with 15 bases between. Per the germline V gene, CDR1 is GTSNPN and CDR2 is SVGIG (reference sequence). CDR3 length equals 14 residues. CDR3 coding DNA: TGTGCCTGGAGTGCGGGACACGGAATGGAGCCCCAGCATTTT. Residues: CAWSAGHGMEPQHF.

The CDR3 spells CSVIAGSSYNEQFF. CDR3 in DNA: TGCAGCGTGATAGCGGGAAGCTCCTACAATGAGCAGTTCTTC. The genes are TRBV29-1 and TRBJ2-1; 8 bases fit TRBD2. J gave up 0 bases and V 6 bases, and 4 bases lay outside the gene matches. This CDR3 has 14 amino acids. Germline V CDR1 and CDR2: SQVTM, ANQGSEA.

The V and J genes are TRBV7-9 and TRBJ2-7; TRBD1 or TRBD2 may be the D gene (5 bases each). The germline V gene encodes CDR1 SEHNR and CDR2 FQNEAQ (reference sequence). The CDR3 has 16 residues. Trimming pared 6 bases from V and 0 bases from J, leaving 18 bases between. For the CDR3, the DNA is TGTGCCAGCAGTCAACAAACCGGGACCTACTCCTACGAGCAGTACTTC. It translates to CASSQQTGTYSYEQYF.

CDR3 sequence reads: CASSTKFIGTSGRALTDTQYF. The CDR3, as DNA: TGTGCCAGCAGTACAAAGTTTATCGGGACTAGCGGGAGGGCCTTGACAGATACGCAGTATTTT. This chain links TRBV28 with TRBJ2-3; 16 positions agree with TRBD2. The V and J ends lost 5 bases and 3 bases, in that order; junction bases with no gene match: 17. Per the germline V gene, CDR1 is MDHEN and CDR2 is SYDVKM. The CDR3 extends over 21 amino acids.

The rearrangement joins TRBV28 to TRBJ2-7; 8 bases are a match to TRBD1. The CDR3 is 12 residues long. J lost 4 bases, V lost 8 bases, and 4 bases had no gene match. Per the germline V gene, CDR1 is MDHEN and CDR2 is SYDVKM. The CDR3 spells CASCGTGYEQYF. The CDR3 DNA reads as TGTGCCAGCTGCGGGACAGGATACGAGCAGTACTTC. Based on the CDR3 plus reference TRBV28 and TRBJ2-7, the full variable domain is DVKVTQSSRYLVKRTGEKVFLECVQDMDHENMFWYRQDPGLGLRLIYFSYDVKMKEKGDIPEGYSVSREKKERFSLILESASTNQTSMYLCASCGTGYEQYFGPGTRLTVT.

The rearrangement joins TRBV7-3 to TRBJ2-1, with a tentative D call TRBD1 (5 bases). Trimming took off 5 bases at V and 8 bases at J, with 16 bases between the two ends. CDR1 SGHTA and CDR2 FQGTGA come from the germline V gene. This CDR3 contains 14 residues. CDR3 sequence: CASSQHAGSDEQFF. CDR3 coding DNA: TGTGCCAGCAGCCAGCATGCAGGGTCCGATGAGCAGTTCTTC.

The rearrangement uses TRBV28 and TRBJ2-7, with D possibly TRBD1 on 6 matching bases. V gave up 5 bases and J gave up 6 bases, with 23 bases separating them. The CDR3 runs 16 residues. Germline V gene lookup returns CDR1 MDHEN and CDR2 SYDVKM. Here the CDR3 reads CASSPLDELLRGEQYF. The CDR3 DNA is TGTGCCAGCAGTCCCCTGGACGAACTACTCAGGGGCGAGCAGTACTTC.

The J gene is TRBJ2-1, the V gene TRBV10-1, with D perhaps being TRBD1 or TRBD2 (6 bases each). The V gene's germline CDR1 is WNHNN and CDR2 SYGVQD (reference sequence). The V and J ends lost 8 bases and 8 bases respectively, with 19 bases between them. CDR3 size: 14 residues. The CDR3 here is CASGGTRSYDEQFF. The CDR3 DNA reads TGCGCCAGCGGCGGGACAAGGTCGTACGATGAGCAGTTCTTC.

The chain carries TRBV28 and TRBJ1-5; 7 bases match TRBD1. CDR1 is MDHEN, CDR2 SYDVKM, per germline. The CDR3 length is 13 residues. The V segment lost 6 bases and the J segment 3 bases; nucleotides outside the gene matches: 2. The chain's CDR3 is CASRDRTNQPQHF. In DNA, the CDR3 is TGTGCCAGCAGGGACAGGACCAATCAGCCCCAGCATTTT. Combining the CDR3 with reference TRBV28 and TRBJ1-5 gives the whole variable domain DVKVTQSSRYLVKRTGEKVFLECVQDMDHENMFWYRQDPGLGLRLIYFSYDVKMKEKGDIPEGYSVSREKKERFSLILESASTNQTSMYLCASRDRTNQPQHFGDGTRLSIL.

The genes are TRBV28 and TRBJ2-2; 7 bases map to TRBD2. The J segment lost 6 bases and the V segment lost 5 bases, leaving 12 bases of the junction unmatched. Germline V gene data show CDR1 as MDHEN and CDR2 as SYDVKM. CDR3 length: 16 amino acids. The CDR3 reads CASSLGWREISGELFF. As DNA, the CDR3 is TGTGCCAGCAGTCTCGGTTGGCGGGAGATATCCGGGGAGCTGTTTTTT.

This sequence joins TRBV18 and TRBJ2-7; tentatively, D is TRBD2 (5 bases). V gave up 3 bases and J gave up 0 bases, with 12 bases separating them. The CDR3 covers 15 residues. Germline V lookup: CDR1 KGHSH, CDR2 LQKENI. CDR3 nucleotide sequence: TGTGCCAGCTCACCCTCTGGGGAGAGCTCCTACGAGCAGTACTTC. Its translation is CASSPSGESSYEQYF.

The V gene is TRBV14, the J gene TRBJ2-5, with 11 positions matching TRBD1. The CDR3 totals 16 residues. V was pared by 1 base and J by 2 bases, with 3 bases of the junction left unmatched. Germline assignment: CDR1 SGHDN and CDR2 FVKESK. CDR3: CASSQGGQGAQETQYF. CDR3 DNA: TGTGCCAGCAGCCAAGGTGGACAGGGGGCTCAAGAGACCCAGTACTTC.

This chain links TRBV11-2 with TRBJ2-3; 8 bases agree with TRBD2. V shed 0 bases, J shed 5 bases, and the junction held 4 bases outside the gene matches. The CDR3 loop spans 15 amino acids. Germline V gene data show CDR1 as SGHAT and CDR2 as FQNNGV. In DNA form, the CDR3 reads TGTGCCAGCAGCTTAGATCTCCTAGCGGGAGATACGCAGTATTTT. This encodes CASSLDLLAGDTQYF.

This clone was detected a few times. The chain uses TRBV7-9 and TRBJ2-7; possibly TRBD1 or TRBD2 for D (5 bases each). The CDR3 length is 19 residues. Trimming shortened V by 5 bases and J by 3 bases, and 29 bases separated the two germline ends. Germline CDR1 SEHNR, CDR2 FQNEAQ (reference sequence). The CDR3 coding sequence is TGTGCCAGCAGCGACTTCCGGGACGGGGAACAAAAAGTGGACTACGAGCAGTACTTC. Amino acid sequence: CASSDFRDGEQKVDYEQYF.

This chain links TRBV14 with TRBJ1-1; no definite D call. Germline V CDR1 and CDR2: SGHDN, FVKESK. V was pared by 3 bases and J by 6 bases, with 17 bases between. The CDR3 extends over 15 amino acids. CDR3 loop: CASSQGNNPTPEAFF. CDR3 bases: TGTGCCAGCAGCCAGGGGAATAATCCGACCCCTGAAGCTTTCTTT.